This T cell receptor beta chain was recorded in a study of T-cell memory formation after mild COVID-19 (dated by TCRdb to 2020 to 2023). Looking at the study overall: TCR sequence clusters from the two donors were largely donor specific. In a couple of donors, T-cell clones that expanded and contracted after mild COVID-19 were followed by sequencing TCRalpha and TCRbeta repertoires longitudinally. Two young, previously healthy adult volunteers, one female and one male, were included in the cohort. What the research found in general, with its limitations: Contracting CD4+ clones were found mainly in CM and EM memory subsets, while CD8+ clones were enriched in EMRA. The detection of some responding clones in pre-infection memory suggests that pre-existing cross-reactive memory T cells joined the SARS-CoV-2 response. Clones that contracted from day 15 to 85 showed balanced CD4/CD8 phenotypes, whereas a second wave of clones that expanded from day 15 to 37 leaned towards CD4+. Only a couple of mild cases were covered in the study, and larger cohorts including severe cases with pre-infection samples were considered necessary. The second-wave clones that peaked on day 37 were not confirmed to be SARS-CoV-2 specific.

The CDR3 has 15 amino acids, counting the end cysteine and phenylalanine. Only the CDR3 portion is preserved as DNA: 45 bases, with reading frame beginning at the first base. V is pruned by 3 bases and J by 3 bases, leaving 8 bases of the junction without a gene match. In the germline V gene, CDR1 corresponds to SGHAT and CDR2 to FQNNGV. This clonotype occurred a few times. Its specific antigen is unknown. Per-base qualities were not stored, and no clone one base away is much larger. Ficoll-Paque density gradient centrifugation was the method used to isolate PBMCs. TCRdb records Illumina NovaSeq 6000 as the sequencer. TCRalpha and TCRbeta cDNA libraries were constructed by 5'RACE with constant-segment primers, with sample barcodes and unique molecular identifiers being introduced. RNA was extracted from every sample with Trizol reagent. Amplification of the libraries took two PCR steps, and the second step added a second sample barcode plus Illumina TruSeq adapters. Libraries were sequenced on an Illumina NovaSeq with 2 x 150 bp paired-end reads. In the source study's methods: Reads were demultiplexed and collapsed into UMI-guided consensus sequences with migec v1.2.7. With mixcr v2.1.11, UMI consensuses were aligned to TRA and TRB V and J templates and assembled into clonotypes. Expanded or contracted clonotypes were those called significant by both edgeR and NoisET, with noise models trained on biological replicates. For edgeR calls, the thresholds were a false discovery rate-adjusted p below 0.01 and a log2 fold-change of 1. As an exploratory analysis of dynamics, max-normalized trajectories of the 1000 most abundant clonotypes were examined by PCA with hierarchical clustering. Separately sequenced CD4+ and CD8+ repertoires were used to assign the CD4 or CD8 phenotype of responding clones. The public reads were run again by TCRdb, first through fastp at Q25 and then through MiXCR, and only productive beta chains were kept. Entries that share a CDR3 protein sequence are merged under the most common genes and DNA. The V and J calls come from TCRdb's annotation, not from the publication. Across this sample there are around 300,000 distinct CDR3 sequences, with approximately 15% seen only once. The ten biggest clones cover over 20% of the sample.

This TCR derives from a man between 18 and 29 years old who had mild COVID-19 (a few samples of this study predate the infection). The sample titles of this study are shuffled in the database, so cell type and time point are left out; the donor was told from shared clones. The material sequenced was PBMCs or a T cell subset sorted from them (not recorded which). Recombination joined TRBV11-2 with TRBJ2-7; 7 of the junction bases match TRBD1. The sequenced DNA: TGTGCCAGCAGCTTCGTATGGGACAGCGACTACGAGCAGTACTTC. This is translated as CASSFVWDSDYEQYF.